This TCR beta chain derives from a study of T cell repertoires in cytomegalovirus infection. This clonotype showed up just a few times. Its specificity is not known. MiXCR was run by TCRdb on the reads, yielding one entry per CDR3 protein. The data show 640,000 or so distinct CDR3 sequences, about 33% seen once. Germline trimming cut 5 bases from V and 2 bases from J; bases unmatched to any gene: 15. The germline CDR1 and CDR2 sequences are SGHAT and FQNNGV. CDR3 length: 18 residues. The sequencing here drew on cultured PBMCs, taken from culture after CMV antigen stimulation. V and J are TRBV11-2 and TRBJ2-1; TRBD2 agrees at 7 bases. This sequence was found in a human donor in good health (CMV status not recorded). Some clones in this sample may be carry-over from other donors' samples. CDR3 sequence (DNA): TGTGCCAGCAGCCAACCCCTGAGGGCCAGCGGGGCCTACAATGAGCAGTTCTTC. Translated, it gives CASSQPLRASGAYNEQFF.